This T cell receptor (beta chain) emerged from a study of spatial heterogeneity in lung cancer (dated by TCRdb to the late 2010s). Study-level background: Beta-chain transcripts were consistently detected in greater numbers than alpha-chain transcripts, which likely reflected higher beta-chain transcript abundance. TCR repertoire features were related to nonsynonymous mutation counts determined by whole-exome sequencing of tumor tissue. At surgery, hundreds of tumor regions, 64 matched nontumor lung samples and more than 55 PBMC samples were TCR-sequenced for both alpha and beta chains. In non-small cell lung cancer, the study made a quantitative comparison of TCR alpha and beta repertoires among multiple tumor regions, matched nontumor lung and blood. In the raw uncorrected reads, each unique combination of TCR and UMI appeared on average more than ten times. The paper as a whole reports these results and caveats: Additional single-cell paired TCR alpha and beta sequencing was considered necessary to confirm, at a functional level, the hypothesis that regional TCRs recognize regional mutations. Ubiquitous expanded tumor TCRs were found in blood more often at tumor resection than at routine follow-up.

The CDR3 sequence holds 16 residues, the cysteine and phenylalanine included. The DNA shown is the 48-base CDR3, in frame from base 1. CDR1 and CDR2 were assigned from the germline V gene as SGHDT and YYEEEE. A distance of 16 bases separates the germline ends of V and J, which lose 3 bases and 1 base respectively. In its sample, this clonotype was seen many times. Its antigen has not been determined. One base away there is no much larger clone; base qualities are not given. Library preparation used 5' RACE. TCRdb shows the sequencer as NextSeq 500. In the TCR library protocol, a unique molecular identifier was attached to each TCR cDNA molecule so that PCR and sequencing errors could be corrected. Concerning the study's data processing: TCR identification, UMI-based error correction and CDR3 extraction were performed with Decombinator tools. Expanded TCRs were defined as those above a frequency of 2 per 1,000, corresponding to the top 1% of the tumor frequency distribution. Renyi diversity was calculated using the R vegan package after each repertoire was subsampled 100 times to 5,000 TCRs. To build CDR3 similarity networks, amino acid triplet string-kernel similarity was used, and CDR3s were connected when their pairwise similarity was above 0.82. Using fastp at Q25 and MiXCR, TCRdb reprocessed the public reads and kept productive beta chains. Here each entry gathers all rows of one CDR3 protein and keeps the most common genes and DNA. Clone size and V and J calls follow TCRdb, not the original study. This sample is represented by nearly 15,000 distinct CDR3 sequences; about 7.9% of them were singletons. Roughly 34% of the sample comes from the top ten.

In the paper's terms, the time point label means: sample taken at primary tumor resection. Whole RNA extracted from tumor and nontumor lung tissue, or from cryopreserved PBMC samples, was used for TCR sequencing without cell sorting. Donors were around 69 patients with early-stage, untreated non-small cell lung cancer from the lung TRACERx cohort. Only patients with enough RNA available from two or more tumor regions were chosen for TCR sequencing. This receptor was taken from a female donor with early-stage non-small cell lung cancer. Rearrangement joined TRBV5-6 to TRBJ1-1; tentative D gene TRBD1, with 5 bases matching. This sample comprised PBMCs, obtained at surgery. CDR3 protein: CASSSEGRGANTEAFF. The DNA sequence is TGTGCCAGCAGCTCTGAGGGGCGAGGCGCGAACACTGAAGCTTTCTTT.